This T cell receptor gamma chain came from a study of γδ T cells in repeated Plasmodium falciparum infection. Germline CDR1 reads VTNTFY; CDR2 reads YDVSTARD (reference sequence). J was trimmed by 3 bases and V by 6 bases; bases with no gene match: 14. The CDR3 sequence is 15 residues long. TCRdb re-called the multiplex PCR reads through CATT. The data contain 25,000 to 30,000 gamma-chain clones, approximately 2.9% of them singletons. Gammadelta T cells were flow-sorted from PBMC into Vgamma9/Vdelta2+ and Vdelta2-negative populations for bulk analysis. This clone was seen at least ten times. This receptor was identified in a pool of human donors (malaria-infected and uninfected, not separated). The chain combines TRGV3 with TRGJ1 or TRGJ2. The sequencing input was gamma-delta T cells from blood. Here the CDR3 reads CATWTTQIVYYKKLF. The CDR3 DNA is TGTGCCACCTGGACCACCCAAATAGTTTATTATAAGAAACTCTTT.